Listed below are T cell receptor beta chains from one sample, sequenced in a study of post-analysis software for immune sequencing data. MiXCR was run by TCRdb on the PCR reads, yielding one entry per CDR3 protein. The sample lists about 800,000 distinct CDR3 sequences; about 32% were seen once. The sequenced sample was blood. The receptors were sampled from a girl under 18 with multiple sclerosis. Both conserved end residues are part of each CDR3. Fields, in order: clone size, V gene, J gene, D gene, CDR3 length, CDR3 DNA, CDR3 protein. A D gene is named only where the DNA matches it firmly. Rows give clone size only sometimes, using once, few, many, or a class for an expanded clone.

NA	TRBV5-1	TRBJ2-3	NA	17	TGCGCCAGCAGCTTTAGCGCAGGGCGGGAAATCACAGATACGCAGTATTTT	CASSFSAGREITDTQYF
NA	TRBV10-3	TRBJ2-3	TRBD1	17	TGTGCCATCAAGGGGGCAGAAAGACCAACTAGCACAGATACGCAGTATTTT	CAIKGAERPTSTDTQYF
NA	TRBV20-1	TRBJ1-2	NA	12	TGCAGTGCTATTGAGGTTGACTATGGCTACACCTTC	CSAIEVDYGYTF
NA	TRBV3-1	TRBJ2-3	NA	13	TGTGCCAGCAGCCAAGAGCCAGCCCTGAAGCAGTATTTT	CASSQEPALKQYF
NA	TRBV28	TRBJ2-7	NA	16	TGTGCCAGCAGTACCCCGGTCTCAAATTATCCCTACGAGCAGTACTTC	CASSTPVSNYPYEQYF
NA	TRBV2	TRBJ2-7	NA	9	TGCGGACCCCCTTACGAGCAGTACTTC	CGPPYEQYF
NA	TRBV20-1	TRBJ2-5	TRBD1	15	TGCAGTGCTACTACGGGGGGACAGGGAAGAGAGACCCAGTACTTC	CSATTGGQGRETQYF
few	TRBV4-3	TRBJ2-3	NA	15	TGCGCCAGCAGCCAAGACTCGGCCAACACAGATACGCAGTATTTT	CASSQDSANTDTQYF
NA	TRBV6-5	TRBJ2-5	TRBD1	14	TGTGCCAGCAGGGCGGACAGGGCGTTAGTCGGGCAGTACTTC	CASRADRALVGQYF
NA	TRBV3-1	TRBJ1-1	NA	14	TGTGCCAGCAGCGCCGCAATGAGTGGGACTGAAGCTTTCTTT	CASSAAMSGTEAFF
NA	TRBV28	TRBJ2-2	NA	15	TGTGCCAGCAGTTTGACAGGATCTTACACCGGGGAGCTGTTTTTT	CASSLTGSYTGELFF
NA	TRBV5-1	TRBJ2-5	NA	15	TGCGCCAGCAGCCCAACGAGGGTCTTACAAGAGACCCAGTACTTC	CASSPTRVLQETQYF
many	TRBV7-7	TRBJ2-7	NA	14	TGTGCCAGCAGCCCCGGACCCACGTTCTACGAGCAGTACTTC	CASSPGPTFYEQYF
NA	TRBV20-1	TRBJ2-7	NA	14	TGCAGTGCTAGTCCGGCCACACGCCTCTACGAGCAGTACTTC	CSASPATRLYEQYF
NA	TRBV7-9	TRBJ2-7	NA	12	TGTGCCAGCAGCTTCGGCCCCGAAGGGCAGTACTTC	CASSFGPEGQYF
few	TRBV29-1	TRBJ2-1	NA	13	TGCAGCGTTGAAGTTGGGGGGGCGGGTGAGCAGTTCTTC	CSVEVGGAGEQFF
few	TRBV20-1	TRBJ2-1	TRBD2	11	TGCAGTGCTCTAGCGGGAGTTGAGCAGTTCTTC	CSALAGVEQFF
NA	TRBV20-1	TRBJ2-1	NA	15	TGCAGTGCTAGCCCCGTAACGGGGCCTGTCAATGAGCAGTTCTTC	CSASPVTGPVNEQFF
few	TRBV20-1	TRBJ2-7	TRBD2	18	TGCAGTGCTAGACCCCTGGGCACCCGGCTAGCGGGAGCCTACGAGCAGTACTTC	CSARPLGTRLAGAYEQYF
few	TRBV6-5	TRBJ1-5	TRBD1	16	TGTGCCAGCAGTTACAGGGCCGACAGGGGTAATCAGCCCCAGCATTTT	CASSYRADRGNQPQHF
NA	TRBV10-3	TRBJ1-1	NA	14	TGTGCCATCAGGGGGACGCCGAAGAACACTGAAGCTTTCTTT	CAIRGTPKNTEAFF
NA	TRBV20-1	TRBJ2-5	TRBD2	15	TGCAGTGCTGATAGTTTAGCGGGAGATGAAGAGACCCAGTACTTC	CSADSLAGDEETQYF
few	TRBV15	TRBJ2-7	NA	17	TGTGCCACCAGCAGTAATACGCCGATCCTGGGTGGGGACGAGCAGTACTTC	CATSSNTPILGGDEQYF
NA	TRBV11-2	TRBJ2-7	NA	12	TGTGCCAGCGCCGCGGGCGGCTACGAGCAGTACTTC	CASAAGGYEQYF
NA	TRBV4-1	TRBJ2-1	TRBD2	16	TGCGCCAGCAGCCCCAAGCGGGGTGGTTCCTACAATGAGCAGTTCTTC	CASSPKRGGSYNEQFF
NA	TRBV29-1	TRBJ1-1	NA	13	TGCAGCGTTGCGAAACTCCGGGGCACTGAAGCTTTCTTT	CSVAKLRGTEAFF
NA	TRBV4-3	TRBJ2-7	NA	15	TGCGCCAGCAGCCAAGTTGGGGGACGGAACTACGAGCAGTACTTC	CASSQVGGRNYEQYF
NA	TRBV29-1	TRBJ1-2	TRBD1	14	TGCAGCGTTGAAGAATTAAGGACAGGGAACGGCTACACCTTC	CSVEELRTGNGYTF
NA	TRBV7-2	TRBJ2-5	NA	14	TGTGCCAGCAGCTTAGTCTCTAGCGAGGAGACCCAGTACTTC	CASSLVSSEETQYF
few	TRBV7-9	TRBJ2-6	NA	12	TGTGCCAGCAGCTCTAGTGGGGGGCCTTGGACTTTC	CASSSSGGPWTF
few	TRBV7-2	TRBJ2-3	TRBD2	17	TGTGCCAGCAGCTTAGAACGGGCGGGAGCGTTCGGGGATACGCAGTATTTT	CASSLERAGAFGDTQYF
NA	TRBV2	TRBJ2-1	NA	16	TGTGCCAGCGCCTACACGGGTGCTCGGGTAAACAATGAGCAGTTCTTC	CASAYTGARVNNEQFF
few	TRBV5-1	TRBJ2-4	TRBD2	16	TGCGCCAGCAGCCCGACTAGCGGGAGGGCCAAAAACATTCAGTACTTC	CASSPTSGRAKNIQYF
few	TRBV29-1	TRBJ2-7	NA	12	TGCAGCGTTGCACGACATTCCTACGAGCAGTACTTC	CSVARHSYEQYF
few	TRBV29-1	TRBJ1-1	NA	13	TGCAGCGTTGAAACGGCCAGGAACACTGAAGCTTTCTTT	CSVETARNTEAFF
NA	TRBV7-9	TRBJ2-5	NA	16	TGTGCCAGCAGCTTAAAGCGCCAGGGCTACCAAGAGACCCAGTACTTC	CASSLKRQGYQETQYF
NA	TRBV20-1	TRBJ1-2	TRBD1	13	TGCAGTGCTAGCACCGGGACAGTCTATGGCTACACCTTC	CSASTGTVYGYTF
few	TRBV7-9	TRBJ1-2	NA	13	TGTGCCAGCAGCCCTCGGGTCGATTATGGCTACACCTTC	CASSPRVDYGYTF
NA	TRBV12-3/TRBV12-4	TRBJ1-5	TRBD1	15	TGTGCCAGCAGTCTGGGGACAGGGTGGGATCAGCCCCAGCATTTT	CASSLGTGWDQPQHF
few	TRBV29-1	TRBJ1-5	NA	13	TGCAGCGTTGAGACGGGACCGCTGCAGCCCCAGCATTTT	CSVETGPLQPQHF
many	TRBV5-1	TRBJ2-5	NA	15	TGCGCCAGCAGCTTGGACCCGGGGGCGGAAGAGACCCAGTACTTC	CASSLDPGAEETQYF
NA	TRBV15	TRBJ1-2	TRBD1	13	TGTGCCACCAGCCCGGACAGGGATAGAGGCTACACCTTC	CATSPDRDRGYTF
few	TRBV20-1	TRBJ2-1	NA	11	TGCAGTGCTAGATTCACGAATGAGCAGTTCTTC	CSARFTNEQFF
once	TRBV5-1	TRBJ2-5	NA	15	TGCGCCAGCAGCTTGGCGGGACCCCATGGGAATGAGCAGTACTTC	CASSLAGPHGNEQYF
few	TRBV9	TRBJ1-1	NA	14	TGTGCCAGCAGCGTAATCACCGGCAACACTGAAGCTTTCTTT	CASSVITGNTEAFF